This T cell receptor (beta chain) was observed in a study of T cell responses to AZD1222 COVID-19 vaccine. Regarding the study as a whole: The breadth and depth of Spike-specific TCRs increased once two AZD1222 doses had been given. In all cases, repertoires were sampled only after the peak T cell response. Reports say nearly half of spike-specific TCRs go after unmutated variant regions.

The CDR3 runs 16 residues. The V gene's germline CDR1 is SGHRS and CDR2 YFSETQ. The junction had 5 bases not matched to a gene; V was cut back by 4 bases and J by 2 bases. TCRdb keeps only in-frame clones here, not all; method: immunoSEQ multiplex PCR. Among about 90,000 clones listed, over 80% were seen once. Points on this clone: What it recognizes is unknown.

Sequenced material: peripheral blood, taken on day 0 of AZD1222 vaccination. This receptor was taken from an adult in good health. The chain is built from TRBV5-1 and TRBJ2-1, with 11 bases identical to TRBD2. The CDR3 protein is CASSPRLAGTYNEQFF. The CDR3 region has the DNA TGCGCCAGCAGCCCAAGACTAGCGGGAACCTACAATGAGCAGTTCTTC.